The 5 T cell receptor beta chains given below trace back to one sample, sequenced in a study of cytomegalovirus exposure and HLA in healthy donors. PCR involved 60 Vbeta and 13 Jbeta primers. Repertoires were generated with immunoSEQ multiplex PCR, while TCRdb's copy carries only in-frame clones and drops some. The repertoire holds more than 130,000 clones, with roughly 80% as singletons. The sequencing sample was made of PBMCs. These receptors all come from a man between 40 and 49 years old in good health and CMV-seropositive.

The genes are TRBV6-6 and TRBJ1-2, with D perhaps matching TRBD1 (6 bases). In germline, CDR1 is MNHNY, CDR2 SVGAGI (reference sequence). Trimming shortened V by 5 bases and J by 2 bases, and 12 bases separated the two germline ends. The CDR3 loop spans 14 amino acids. The CDR3 sequence is CASSPGQPNYGYTF. For the CDR3, the DNA is TGTGCCAGCAGTCCCGGACAGCCAAACTATGGCTACACCTTC.

The chain combines TRBV7-2 with TRBJ1-1; perhaps TRBD1 as D (6 bases). The V gene lost 2 bases and the J gene lost 4 bases, with 14 bases spanning the gap. CDR1 SGHTA and CDR2 FQGNSA come from the germline V gene. This CDR3 is 15 amino acids long. Here the CDR3 reads CASSLTQGVGTEAFF. The DNA for the CDR3 is TGTGCCAGCAGCTTAACACAGGGAGTCGGCACTGAAGCTTTCTTT.

The DNA of the CDR3 is TGTGCCAGCACCTCCGGGACAGTACCCTACGAGCAGTACTTC. Translating it yields CASTSGTVPYEQYF. V gene TRBV27 combines with J gene TRBJ2-7; 7 bases fit TRBD1. V lost 7 bases, J lost 2 bases, and 8 bases stayed unmatched. CDR3 size: 14 residues. Germline V lookup: CDR1 MNHEY, CDR2 SMNVEV (reference sequence).

This clone was picked up a small number of times. The chain has TRBV7-9 and TRBJ1-5, with 11 bases fitting TRBD1. The CDR3 has 15 residues. After removal of 4 bases from V and 5 bases from J, the junction contained 4 bases not matched to a gene. Germline CDR1 and CDR2: SEHNR and FQNEAQ (reference sequence). The CDR3 DNA sequence: TGTGCCAGCAGCTCGGGACAGGGGGTTTATCAGCCCCAGCATTTT. Encoded protein: CASSSGQGVYQPQHF.

The V and J genes are TRBV7-2 and TRBJ2-5; D is unclear. Trimming took 2 bases from V and 7 from J, leaving 11 bases between them. This CDR3 region has 13 residues. Germline loops: CDR1 SGHTA, CDR2 FQGNSA. CDR3 sequence (DNA): TGTGCCAGCAGCTTAAGATCGTCGAGGACCCAGTACTTC. Its translation is CASSLRSSRTQYF.